This T cell receptor beta chain was sequenced for a study of brain T cells in children with intractable seizures. Study-level findings and limits: HCMV serostatus was not known, and viral specificity came from CDR3 similarity only.

The trim removed 2 bases at V and 4 bases at J, leaving 5 bases unmatched. CDR1 MNHEY and CDR2 SMNVEV come from the germline V gene (reference sequence). This CDR3 spans 15 amino acids. Libraries were prepared by immunoSEQ multiplex PCR; TCRdb keeps only in-frame clonotypes and omits some of them. The data contain just under 65,000 clones, around 95% of them seen just once; the ten biggest clones take up approximately 0.38%. To note about this clone: Its matching antigen is unknown.

Surgery cases with the highest brain T cell transcript signatures were chosen for sequencing. V usage is TRBV27 and J usage is TRBJ1-1; 9 positions agree with TRBD1. The input for sequencing was peripheral blood, taken at surgery. This receptor was identified in a boy in the first two years of life with focal cortical dysplasia and intractable seizures. The CDR3 reads CASSLRQGVVTEAFF. The CDR3 DNA follows: TGTGCCAGCAGTTTAAGACAGGGGGTTGTCACTGAAGCTTTCTTT.